Each of the 11 T cell receptor beta chains below was sequenced from the same sample in a study of blood T cell repertoires in COVID-19. Only in-frame clones appear in the TCRdb table, and some are missing; sequencing was by immunoSEQ multiplex PCR. In the table there are about 140,000 clones, roughly 88% of which are singletons. Sequencing input: peripheral blood. These receptors came from a woman aged 60-70 years with acute or convalescent COVID-19.

Worth noting for this clone: The germline gene is not matched at one end of the junction; a read error may be the cause. The chain uses TRBV13 and TRBJ1-2; tentatively, D is TRBD1 (6 bases). This CDR3 comprises 12 residues. Germline lookup yields CDR1 PRHDT and CDR2 FYEKMQ (reference sequence). CDR3 loop: CASSLGGGGYTF. CDR3 bases: TGTGCCAGCAGCCTAGGGGGGGGTGGCTACACCTTC.

The chain couples TRBV5-6 to TRBJ2-5; 10 nucleotides align to TRBD2. Germline lookup yields CDR1 SGHDT and CDR2 YYEEEE. V was pared by 0 bases and J by 7 bases, with 9 bases of the junction left unmatched. The CDR3 is 16 residues long. CDR3 in amino acids: CASSLDIAGGPGTQYF. DNA for the CDR3: TGTGCCAGCAGCTTGGATATAGCGGGGGGACCGGGGACCCAGTACTTC.

This clone was recorded once. The rearrangement uses TRBV7-2 and TRBJ1-1, with a tentative D call TRBD1 (6 bases). V lost 3 bases, J lost 4 bases, and 12 bases lay in between. This CDR3 has 14 amino acids. Germline-derived CDR1 and CDR2 are SGHTA and FQGNSA. The CDR3 loop is CASSFTGGRTEAFF. Here the CDR3 DNA reads TGTGCCAGCAGCTTCACCGGGGGGCGCACTGAAGCTTTCTTT.

This clone was recorded once. The rearrangement links TRBV3-1 (or the pseudogene TRBV3-2) to TRBJ1-2, with D uncertain. The CDR3 is 11 amino acids. The germline CDR1 and CDR2 sequences are LGHDT and YNNKEL (reference sequence). Trimming took off 1 base at V and 6 bases at J, with 3 bases between the two ends. CDR3 region: CASSQADGYTF. The DNA of the CDR3 is TGTGCCAGCAGCCAAGCAGATGGCTACACCTTC.

The chain couples TRBV13 to TRBJ2-3; the match to TRBD2 covers 11 bases. CDR3 size: 15 residues. CDR1 is PRHDT and CDR2 is FYEKMQ in the germline V gene (reference sequence). The V segment lost 5 bases and the J segment 5 bases; nucleotides outside the gene matches: 6. This CDR3 reads CASSDLAGGKDTQYF. The CDR3 bases are TGTGCCAGCAGCGATCTAGCGGGGGGAAAAGATACGCAGTATTTT. The entire variable domain, with the rest obtained from reference TRBV13 and TRBJ2-3, is as follows: AAGVIQSPRHLIKEKRETATLKCYPIPRHDTVYWYQQGPGQDPQFLISFYEKMQSDKGSIPDRFSAQQFSDYHSELNMSSLELGDSALYFCASSDLAGGKDTQYFGPGTRLTVL.

The J gene is TRBJ2-1, the V gene TRBV29-1; D might be TRBD1 (5 bases). The germline V gene encodes CDR1 SQVTM and CDR2 ANQGSEA. The V gene lost 3 bases and the J gene lost 6 bases, with 12 bases spanning the gap. The CDR3 loop spans 13 amino acids. The CDR3 loop is CSVEGLYINEQFF. As DNA, the CDR3 is TGCAGCGTTGAGGGGCTTTACATCAATGAGCAGTTCTTC.

The rearrangement joins TRBV29-1 to TRBJ1-1, with TRBD1 identical over 8 bases. The germline gives CDR1 SQVTM, CDR2 ANQGSEA. Trimming removed 4 bases from V and 5 bases from J; junction bases left unmatched: 9. The CDR3 has 14 residues. The CDR3 reads CSVGIIQGGTEAFF. Written as DNA, the CDR3 is TGCAGCGTTGGGATAATACAGGGGGGTACTGAAGCTTTCTTT.

The chain couples TRBV5-8 to TRBJ1-5, with D possibly TRBD1 on 5 matching bases. Germline CDR1 and CDR2: SGHTS and YDEGEE. Trimming cost V 4 bases and J 6 bases, with 23 bases left between them. The CDR3 spans 17 residues. CDR3 residues: CASSPHRGVGTGQPQHF. The CDR3 nucleotides are TGTGCCAGCAGCCCACATCGAGGGGTCGGGACTGGTCAGCCCCAGCATTTT.

This clone was observed once. This sample includes further DNA sequences coding for the same CDR3. This chain joins TRBV7-9 and TRBJ2-3; 8 bases are a match to TRBD1. This CDR3 comprises 15 residues. The germline V gene has CDR1 SEHNR and CDR2 FQNEAQ (reference sequence). Trimming removed 3 bases from V and 4 bases from J; junction bases left unmatched: 6. The CDR3 sequence: CASSFGQGGADTQYF. The CDR3 nucleotides read TGTGCCAGCAGCTTCGGACAGGGAGGAGCAGATACGCAGTATTTT.

This chain connects TRBV19 to TRBJ2-2; D ambiguous. Germline V gives CDR1 LNHDA, CDR2 SQIVND (reference sequence). Trimming left V 4 bases short and J 3 bases short, with 3 bases between. This CDR3 spans 12 amino acids. For the CDR3, the DNA is TGTGCCAGTAGTACCTACACCGGGGAGCTGTTTTTT. Its protein product is CASSTYTGELFF. The complete variable domain, with remaining parts taken from reference TRBV19 and TRBJ2-2, reads DGGITQSPKYLFRKEGQNVTLSCEQNLNHDAMYWYRQDPGQGLRLIYYSQIVNDFQKGDIAEGYSVSREKKESFPLTVTSAQKNPTAFYLCASSTYTGELFFGEGSRLTVL.

This clone is a singleton in its sample. The J gene is TRBJ1-2, the V gene TRBV30; 7 bases align to TRBD1. This CDR3 has 14 residues. J lost 2 bases, V lost 3 bases, and 6 bases had no gene match. Germline values: CDR1 GTSNPN, CDR2 SVGIG (reference sequence). CDR3 protein: CAWRPGQQNYGYTF. The CDR3 bases are TGTGCCTGGAGGCCGGGACAGCAGAACTATGGCTACACCTTC. The full variable domain, rest sourced from reference TRBV30 and TRBJ1-2, is SQTIHQWPATLVQPVGSPLSLECTVEGTSNPNLYWYRQAAGRGLQLLFYSVGIGQISSEVPQNLSASRPQDRQFILSSKKLLLSDSGFYLCAWRPGQQNYGYTFGSGTRLTVV.